This note documents a single T cell receptor beta chain sequence. Genomic DNA templated the TCR beta VDJ and CDR3 profiling. TCRdb ran MiXCR on the reads and lists one entry per CDR3 protein. The sample includes 89,000 or so distinct CDR3 sequences, about 63% of them seen just once. The sample belongs to a study of CD8+CD57+ T cells in acquired aplastic anemia. Selection for sequencing was limited to patients who had shown CD8+CD57+ cell expansion by flow cytometry. Sequencing used sorted CD4+, CD8+, or CD8+CD57+ T cells (not recorded which) from PBMCs. The sequence was obtained from a human donor with aplastic anemia.

The CDR3 sequence is CATSSWGKYNEQFF. CDR3 in DNA: TGTGCCACCAGCAGCTGGGGCAAGTACAATGAGCAGTTCTTC. The rearrangement links TRBV15 to TRBJ2-1, with a weak D call TRBD1 (5 bases). The germline CDR1 and CDR2 sequences are LNHNV and YYDKDF (reference sequence). The V end was cut by 3 bases, the J end by 4 bases, with 10 bases between. CDR3 length: 14 residues.